This TCR beta chain was identified in a study of blood T cell repertoires in COVID-19 (dated by TCRdb to the early 2020s). Turning to the overall study: Collaborator samples came from the United States, Italy and Spain and covered acute and convalescent phases of COVID-19. Samples came from the ongoing ImmuneRACE study (first 160 participants) plus 1,254 subjects from 6 global collaborators. The dataset comprised deeply sampled blood TCRbeta repertoires from subjects exposed to, actively infected with, or recovered from COVID-19. The prospective study material was composed of cDNA or gDNA derived from T cells, B-cell-depleted T cells, or PBMCs. The repertoires were released in a freely available public database meant as a resource for research on the immune response to SARS-CoV-2. Where HLA class I and class II types were available, the types were taken from metadata supplied by the sample provider, not from assay-based typing. A de-identified subject ID, COVID-19 status, age in years and sex were almost always included in the sample metadata. Overall results and qualifications from the work: How much clinical and demographic metadata was included differed by source and by participant, and the metadata was provided uncurated.

In the case of this clone: It lacks a known antigen. Base qualities are not provided; no much larger clone lies one nucleotide away.

The CDR3 holds 16 amino acids from the cysteine to the phenylalanine. Kept here is only the CDR3 DNA, which spans 48 bases and is read in frame from base 1. Looking up the germline V gene yields CDR1 SGHTS and CDR2 YDEGEE. V is shortened by 4 bases, J by 1 base, and the region joining them spans 18 bases. TCRbeta CDR3 regions were amplified from genomic DNA by means of the immunoSEQ Assay, a bias-controlled multiplex PCR. For the original study's pipeline: Nucleated cell counts per sample were estimated from amplification of reference gene primers within the assay. To quantify the absolute abundance of each unique TCRbeta CDR3 rearrangement, sequence reads were collapsed and filtered. For each sample, productive Simpson clonality was calculated as the square root of Simpson's diversity index over productive rearrangements. TCRdb obtained this table from immuneACCESS and retained in-frame rearrangements with V and J assigned. These tables miss some clones; where compared with another copy, unresolved V genes account for less than half of the shortfall, and the remainder is unexplained. From that table come the V and J calls and clone size; the DNA was used to work out D and trimming. The sample data list just over 150,000 clones, and roughly 79% of these were observed just once. The top ten clonotypes cover roughly 20% of the sample.

Collaborating institutions collected whole blood in K2EDTA tubes following their own protocols. For TCRbeta analysis, collaborators shipped samples as frozen whole blood, isolated PBMCs, or DNA extracted from either of those sample types. The source is a woman of 80 years or more with acute or convalescent COVID-19. The specimen sequenced was peripheral blood. Recombination joined TRBV5-8 with TRBJ2-7; the D gene is perhaps TRBD2, on 6 matching bases. In nucleotides, the sequence is TGTGCCAGCAGCCCCAGGAAGGAGGGTAGATCCTACGAGCAGTACTTC. Its protein is CASSPRKEGRSYEQYF. Joined to the reference TRBV5-8 and TRBJ2-7 proteins, this CDR3 gives the full variable domain: EAGVTQSPTHLIKTRGQQATLRCSPISGHTSVYWYQQALGLGLQFLLWYDEGEERNRGNFPPRFSGRQFPNYSSELNVNALELEDSALYLCASSPRKEGRSYEQYFGPGTRLTVT.